The clone carrying this T cell receptor (beta chain) has just a few counts. RNA transcripts served as the template for amplifying TCR beta CDR3 regions. Initially, a first-round RT-PCR of the TCR CDR3 employed the HTBI primer set. TCRdb used MiXCR to reprocess the multiplex PCR reads, holding one entry per CDR3 protein. The profile shows about 350,000 distinct CDR3 sequences, 14% of them singletons. This sample is part of a study of T cells in Graves' hyperthyroidism and ophthalmopathy. When ophthalmopathy did not progress within 18 months, Graves' hyperthyroidism was considered stable. Germline V gene data show CDR1 as SEHNR and CDR2 as FQNEAQ (reference sequence). V shed 11 bases and J shed 6 bases, with 2 bases lying between them. There are 8 residues in the CDR3.

The V gene is TRBV7-9, the J gene TRBJ2-1, with unresolved D. Material: blood. This sequence originates from a woman between 25 and 40 years old with Graves' hyperthyroidism. The CDR3: CAPNEQFF. CDR3 sequence (DNA): TGTGCCCCCAATGAGCAGTTCTTC.